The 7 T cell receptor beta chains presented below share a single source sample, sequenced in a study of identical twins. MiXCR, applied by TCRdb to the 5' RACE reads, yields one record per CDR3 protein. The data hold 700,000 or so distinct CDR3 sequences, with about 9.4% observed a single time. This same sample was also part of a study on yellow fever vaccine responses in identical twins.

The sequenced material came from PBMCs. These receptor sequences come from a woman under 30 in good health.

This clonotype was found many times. This CDR3 is CASSPPGTQETQYF. DNA of the CDR3: TGTGCCAGCTCACCACCGGGGACCCAAGAGACCCAGTACTTC. The gene calls are TRBV18 and TRBJ2-5, with D perhaps given as TRBD1 or TRBD2 (5 bases each). The CDR3 sequence is 14 residues long. Germline CDR1 is KGHSH and CDR2 is LQKENI. V gave up 0 bases and J gave up 1 base, with 6 bases separating them.

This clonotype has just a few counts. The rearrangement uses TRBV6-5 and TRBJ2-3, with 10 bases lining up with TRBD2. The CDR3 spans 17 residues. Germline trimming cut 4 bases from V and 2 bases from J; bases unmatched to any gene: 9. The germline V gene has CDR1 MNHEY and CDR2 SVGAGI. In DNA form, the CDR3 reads TGTGCCAGCAGTTTCTCAGGACTAGCGGACCTCACAGATACGCAGTATTTT. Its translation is CASSFSGLADLTDTQYF.

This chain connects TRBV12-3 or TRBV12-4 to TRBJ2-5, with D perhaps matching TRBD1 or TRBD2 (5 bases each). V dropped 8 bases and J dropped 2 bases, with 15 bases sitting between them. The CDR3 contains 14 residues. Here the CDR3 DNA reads TGTGCCAGCGAGGGGCCGGGGCCGCAAGAGACCCAGTACTTC. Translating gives CASEGPGPQETQYF.

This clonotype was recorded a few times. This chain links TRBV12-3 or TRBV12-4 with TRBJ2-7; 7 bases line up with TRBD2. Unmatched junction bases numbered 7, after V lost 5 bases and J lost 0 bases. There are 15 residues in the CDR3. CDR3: CASSPRGSSSYEQYF. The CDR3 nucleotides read TGTGCCAGCAGTCCCCGCGGGAGTAGCTCCTACGAGCAGTACTTC.

The CDR3 DNA reads as TGCAGCGCCAAGTACAATGAGCAGTTCTTC. This sequence encodes CSAKYNEQFF. V and J are TRBV29-1 and TRBJ2-1; D unresolved. In germline, CDR1 is SQVTM, CDR2 ANQGSEA. V dropped 7 bases and J dropped 4 bases, with 5 bases sitting between them. The CDR3 totals 10 residues.

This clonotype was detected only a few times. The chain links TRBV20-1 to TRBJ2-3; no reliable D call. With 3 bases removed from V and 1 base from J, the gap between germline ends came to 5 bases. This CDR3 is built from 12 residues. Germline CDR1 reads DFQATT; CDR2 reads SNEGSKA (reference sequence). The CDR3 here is CSASFGTDTQYF. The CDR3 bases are TGCAGTGCTAGCTTCGGCACAGATACGCAGTATTTT.

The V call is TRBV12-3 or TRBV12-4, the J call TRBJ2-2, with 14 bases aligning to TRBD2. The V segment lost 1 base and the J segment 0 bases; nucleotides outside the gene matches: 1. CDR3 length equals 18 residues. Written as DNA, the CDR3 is TGTGCCAGCAGTTTAGGACTAGCGGGAGGGCCGAACACCGGGGAGCTGTTTTTT. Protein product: CASSLGLAGGPNTGELFF.